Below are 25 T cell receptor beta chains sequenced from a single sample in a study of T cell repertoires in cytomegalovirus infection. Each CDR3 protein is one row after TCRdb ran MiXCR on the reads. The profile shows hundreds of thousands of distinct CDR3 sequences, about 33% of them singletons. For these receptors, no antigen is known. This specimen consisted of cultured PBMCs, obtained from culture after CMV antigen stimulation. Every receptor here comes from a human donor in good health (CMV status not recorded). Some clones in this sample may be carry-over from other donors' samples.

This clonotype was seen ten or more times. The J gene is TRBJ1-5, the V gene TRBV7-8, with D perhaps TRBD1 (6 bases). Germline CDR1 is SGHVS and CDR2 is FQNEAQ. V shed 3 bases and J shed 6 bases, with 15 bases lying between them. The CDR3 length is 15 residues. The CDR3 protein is CASSFRGTGSQPQHF. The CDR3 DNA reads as TGTGCCAGCAGCTTCCGCGGAACAGGGTCTCAGCCCCAGCATTTT.

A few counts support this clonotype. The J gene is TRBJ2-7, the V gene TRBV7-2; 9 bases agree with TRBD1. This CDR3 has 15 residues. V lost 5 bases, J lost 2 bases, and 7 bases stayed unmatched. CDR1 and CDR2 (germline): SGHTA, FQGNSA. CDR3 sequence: CASSRGQGIAYEQYF. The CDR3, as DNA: TGTGCCAGCAGCCGGGGACAGGGAATCGCCTACGAGCAGTACTTC.

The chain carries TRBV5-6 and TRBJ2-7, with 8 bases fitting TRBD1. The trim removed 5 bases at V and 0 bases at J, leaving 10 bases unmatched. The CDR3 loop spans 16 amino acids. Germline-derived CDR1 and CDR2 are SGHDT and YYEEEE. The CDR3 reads CASRPYTGGPSYEQYF. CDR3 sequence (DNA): TGTGCCAGCAGACCTTATACAGGGGGTCCCTCCTACGAGCAGTACTTC.

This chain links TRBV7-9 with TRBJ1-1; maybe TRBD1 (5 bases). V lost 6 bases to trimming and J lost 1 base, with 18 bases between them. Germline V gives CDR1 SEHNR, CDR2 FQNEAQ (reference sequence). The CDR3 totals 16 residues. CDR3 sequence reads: CASSSRYGGRNTEAFF. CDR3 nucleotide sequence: TGTGCCAGCAGTTCTAGGTACGGGGGGAGGAACACTGAAGCTTTCTTT.

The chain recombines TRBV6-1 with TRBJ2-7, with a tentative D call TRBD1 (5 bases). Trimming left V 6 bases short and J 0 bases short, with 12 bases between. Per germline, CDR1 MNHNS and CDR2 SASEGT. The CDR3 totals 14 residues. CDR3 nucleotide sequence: TGTGCCAGCAGGTCGACAGACGGCTCCTACGAGCAGTACGTC. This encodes CASRSTDGSYEQYV.

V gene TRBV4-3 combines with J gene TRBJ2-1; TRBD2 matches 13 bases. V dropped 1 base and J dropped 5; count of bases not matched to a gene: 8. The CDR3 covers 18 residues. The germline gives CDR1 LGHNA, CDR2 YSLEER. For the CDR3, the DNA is TGCGCCAGCAGCCAAGTCCCCGGACTAGCGGGAGCGGACAATGAGCAGTTCTTC. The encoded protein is CASSQVPGLAGADNEQFF.

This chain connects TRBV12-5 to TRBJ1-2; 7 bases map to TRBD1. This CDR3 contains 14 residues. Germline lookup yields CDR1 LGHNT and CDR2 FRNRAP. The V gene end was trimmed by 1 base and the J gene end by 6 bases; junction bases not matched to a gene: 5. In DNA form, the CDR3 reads TGTGCTAGTGGTTTGGCTAGACAGGGCCATGGCTACACCTTC. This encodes CASGLARQGHGYTF. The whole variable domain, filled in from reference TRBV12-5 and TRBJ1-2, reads DARVTQTPRHKVTEMGQEVTMRCQPILGHNTVFWYRQTMMQGLELLAYFRNRAPLDDSGMPKDRFSAEMPDATLATLKIQPSEPRDSAVYFCASGLARQGHGYTFGSGTRLTVV.

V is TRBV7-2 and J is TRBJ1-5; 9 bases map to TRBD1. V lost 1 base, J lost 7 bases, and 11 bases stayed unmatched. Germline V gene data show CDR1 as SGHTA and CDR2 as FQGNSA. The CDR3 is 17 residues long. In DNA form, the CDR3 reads TGTGCCAGCAGCTTAGGGGGGGGACAGGGACACCTACAGCCCCAGCATTTT. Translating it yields CASSLGGGQGHLQPQHF.

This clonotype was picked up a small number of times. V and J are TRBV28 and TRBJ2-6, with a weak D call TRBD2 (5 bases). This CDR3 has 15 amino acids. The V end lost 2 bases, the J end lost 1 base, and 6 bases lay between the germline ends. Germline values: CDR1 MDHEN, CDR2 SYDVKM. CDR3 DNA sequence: TGTGCCAGCAGTTTAGGGGAGTCTGGGGCCAACGTCCTGACTTTC. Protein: CASSLGESGANVLTF.

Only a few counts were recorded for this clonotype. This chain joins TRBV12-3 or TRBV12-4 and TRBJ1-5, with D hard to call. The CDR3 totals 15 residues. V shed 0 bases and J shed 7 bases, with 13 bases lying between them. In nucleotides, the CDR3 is TGTGCCAGCAGTTTAGCGCAGAACATGAGGCAGCCCCAGCATTTT. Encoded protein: CASSLAQNMRQPQHF.

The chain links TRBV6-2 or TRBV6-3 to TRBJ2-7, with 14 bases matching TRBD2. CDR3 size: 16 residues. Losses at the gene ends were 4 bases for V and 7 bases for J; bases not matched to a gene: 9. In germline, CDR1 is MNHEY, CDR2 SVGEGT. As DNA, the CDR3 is TGTGCCAGCAGTTCTCGACTAGCGGGAGGGCCGGATGAGCAGTACTTC. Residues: CASSSRLAGGPDEQYF.

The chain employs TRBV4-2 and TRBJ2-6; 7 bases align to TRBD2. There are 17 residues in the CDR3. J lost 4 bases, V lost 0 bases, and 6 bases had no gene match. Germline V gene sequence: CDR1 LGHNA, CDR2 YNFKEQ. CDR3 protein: CASSQDGLADGANVLTF. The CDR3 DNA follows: TGTGCCAGCAGCCAAGATGGGCTAGCGGACGGGGCCAACGTCCTGACTTTC.

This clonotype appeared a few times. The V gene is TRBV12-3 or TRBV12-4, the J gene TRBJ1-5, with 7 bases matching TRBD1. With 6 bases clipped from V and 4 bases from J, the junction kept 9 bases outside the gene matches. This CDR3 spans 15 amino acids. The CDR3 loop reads CASRLRGLRNQPQHF. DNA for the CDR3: TGTGCCAGCAGGCTGAGGGGGCTAAGGAATCAGCCCCAGCATTTT.

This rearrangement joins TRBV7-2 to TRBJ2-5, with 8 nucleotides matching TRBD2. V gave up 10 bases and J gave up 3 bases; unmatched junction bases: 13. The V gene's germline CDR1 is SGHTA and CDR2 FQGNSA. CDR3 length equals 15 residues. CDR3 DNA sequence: TGTGCCACCAATGTGGCGGGAGGTAGGGAAGAGACCCAGTACTTC. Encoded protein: CATNVAGGREETQYF.

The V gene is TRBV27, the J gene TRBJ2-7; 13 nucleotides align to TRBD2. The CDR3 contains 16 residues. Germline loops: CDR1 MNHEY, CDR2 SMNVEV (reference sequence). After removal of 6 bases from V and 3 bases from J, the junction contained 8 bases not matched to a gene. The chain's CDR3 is CASRRTSGRAVYEQYF. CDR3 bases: TGTGCCAGCAGGCGAACTAGCGGGAGGGCAGTCTACGAGCAGTACTTC.

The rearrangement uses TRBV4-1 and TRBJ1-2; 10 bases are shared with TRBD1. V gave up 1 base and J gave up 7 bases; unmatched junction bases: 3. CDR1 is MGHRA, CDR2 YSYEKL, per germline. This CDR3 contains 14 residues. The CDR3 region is CASSQGQGARGYTF. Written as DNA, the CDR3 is TGCGCCAGCAGCCAAGGACAGGGGGCGCGTGGCTACACCTTC.

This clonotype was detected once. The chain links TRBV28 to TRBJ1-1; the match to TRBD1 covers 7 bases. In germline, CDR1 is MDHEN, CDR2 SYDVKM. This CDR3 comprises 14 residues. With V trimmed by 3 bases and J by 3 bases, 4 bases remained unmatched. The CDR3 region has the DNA TGTGCCAGCAGTTTCCGGGACAGATACACTGAAGCTTTCTTT. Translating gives CASSFRDRYTEAFF. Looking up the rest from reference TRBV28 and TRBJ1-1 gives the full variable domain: DVKVTQSSRYLVKRTGEKVFLECVQDMDHENMFWYRQDPGLGLRLIYFSYDVKMKEKGDIPEGYSVSREKKERFSLILESASTNQTSMYLCASSFRDRYTEAFFGQGTRLTVV.

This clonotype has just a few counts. The CDR3 reads CASSFASQAYEQYF. CDR3 DNA: TGTGCCAGCAGTTTTGCCAGCCAGGCCTACGAGCAGTACTTC. V and J are TRBV12-3 or TRBV12-4 and TRBJ2-7; D gene ambiguous. The CDR3 is 14 residues long. V lost 3 bases and J 2 bases, leaving 11 bases between the germline ends.

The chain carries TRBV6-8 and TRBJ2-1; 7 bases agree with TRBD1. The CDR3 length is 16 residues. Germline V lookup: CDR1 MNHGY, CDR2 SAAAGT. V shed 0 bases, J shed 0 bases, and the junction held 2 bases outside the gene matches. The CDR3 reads CASSYSGQSSYNEQFF. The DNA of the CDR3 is TGTGCCAGCAGTTACTCGGGACAGAGCTCCTACAATGAGCAGTTCTTC.

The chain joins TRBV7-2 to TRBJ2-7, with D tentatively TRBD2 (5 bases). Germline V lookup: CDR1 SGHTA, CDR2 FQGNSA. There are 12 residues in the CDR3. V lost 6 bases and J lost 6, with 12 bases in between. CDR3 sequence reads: CASSFFGGEQYF. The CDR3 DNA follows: TGTGCCAGCAGTTTCTTCGGAGGCGAGCAGTACTTC.

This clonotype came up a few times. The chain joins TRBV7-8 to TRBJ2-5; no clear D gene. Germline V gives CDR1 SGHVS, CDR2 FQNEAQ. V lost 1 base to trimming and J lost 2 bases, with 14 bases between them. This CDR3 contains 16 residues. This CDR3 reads CASSLVSPKGQETQYF. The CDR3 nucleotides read TGTGCCAGCAGCTTAGTATCACCGAAGGGACAAGAGACCCAGTACTTC.

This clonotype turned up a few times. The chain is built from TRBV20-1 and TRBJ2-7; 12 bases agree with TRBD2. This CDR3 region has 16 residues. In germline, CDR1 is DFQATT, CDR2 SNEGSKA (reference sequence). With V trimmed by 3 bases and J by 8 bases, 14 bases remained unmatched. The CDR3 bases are TGCAGTGCTAGGTCTAGCGGGAGGGCAAGAAGGATAAAGCAGTACTTC. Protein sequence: CSARSSGRARRIKQYF.

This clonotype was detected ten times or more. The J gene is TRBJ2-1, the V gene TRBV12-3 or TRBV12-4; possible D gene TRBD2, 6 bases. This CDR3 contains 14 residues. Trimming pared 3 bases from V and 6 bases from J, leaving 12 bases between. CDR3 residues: CASSLGGTVNEQFF. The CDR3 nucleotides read TGTGCCAGCAGTTTGGGCGGGACCGTCAATGAGCAGTTCTTC.

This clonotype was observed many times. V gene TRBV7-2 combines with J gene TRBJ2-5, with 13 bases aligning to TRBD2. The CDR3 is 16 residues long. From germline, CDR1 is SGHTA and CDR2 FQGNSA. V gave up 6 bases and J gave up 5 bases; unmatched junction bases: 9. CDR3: CASRPGLAGAGETQYF. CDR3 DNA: TGTGCCAGCAGACCCGGACTAGCGGGAGCCGGTGAGACCCAGTACTTC.

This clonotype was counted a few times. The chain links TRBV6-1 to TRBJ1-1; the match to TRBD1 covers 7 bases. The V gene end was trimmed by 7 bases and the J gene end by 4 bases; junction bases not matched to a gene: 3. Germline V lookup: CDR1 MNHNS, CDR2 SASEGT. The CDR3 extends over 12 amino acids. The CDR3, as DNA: TGTGCCAGCACCGGGACAGCCACTGAAGCTTTCTTT. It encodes CASTGTATEAFF.